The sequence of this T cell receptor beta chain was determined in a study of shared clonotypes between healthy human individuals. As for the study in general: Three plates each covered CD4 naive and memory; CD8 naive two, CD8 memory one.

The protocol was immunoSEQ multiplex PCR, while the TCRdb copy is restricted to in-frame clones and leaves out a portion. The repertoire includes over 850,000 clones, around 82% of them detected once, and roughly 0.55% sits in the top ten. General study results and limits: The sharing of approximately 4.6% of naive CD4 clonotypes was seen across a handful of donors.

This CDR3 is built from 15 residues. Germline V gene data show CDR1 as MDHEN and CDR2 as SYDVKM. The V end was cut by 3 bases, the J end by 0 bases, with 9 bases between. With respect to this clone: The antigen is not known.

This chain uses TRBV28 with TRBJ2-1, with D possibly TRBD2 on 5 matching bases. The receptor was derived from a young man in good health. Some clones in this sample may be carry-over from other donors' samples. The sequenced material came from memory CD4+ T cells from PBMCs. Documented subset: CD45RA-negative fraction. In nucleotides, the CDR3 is TGTGCCAGCAGTTTTGGCGGGTACTCCTACAATGAGCAGTTCTTC. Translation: CASSFGGYSYNEQFF.